This T cell receptor beta chain was found in a study of T cell responses to AZD1222 COVID-19 vaccine. Study as a whole: Pooling of second doses given at about 4 or about 12 weeks was done.

Whole-study results and caveats: Two AZD1222 administrations were followed by greater Spike-specific TCR breadth and depth.

With V trimmed by 6 bases and J by 9 bases, 8 bases remained unmatched. Germline V gene lookup returns CDR1 MDHEN and CDR2 SYDVKM. CDR3 length: 12 amino acids. Note on this clone: Antigen: not known.

TCRdb keeps only in-frame clones here, not all; method: immunoSEQ multiplex PCR. The sample holds about 54,000 clones, around 92% seen once. The sequenced sample was peripheral blood, obtained on day 0 of AZD1222 vaccination. The chain links TRBV28 to TRBJ2-7; 7 bases fit TRBD2. The sequence came from an adult in good health. The CDR3, as DNA: TGTGCCAGCAGGCCATACGCGGGAGTGCAGTACTTC. Translated, it gives CASRPYAGVQYF.